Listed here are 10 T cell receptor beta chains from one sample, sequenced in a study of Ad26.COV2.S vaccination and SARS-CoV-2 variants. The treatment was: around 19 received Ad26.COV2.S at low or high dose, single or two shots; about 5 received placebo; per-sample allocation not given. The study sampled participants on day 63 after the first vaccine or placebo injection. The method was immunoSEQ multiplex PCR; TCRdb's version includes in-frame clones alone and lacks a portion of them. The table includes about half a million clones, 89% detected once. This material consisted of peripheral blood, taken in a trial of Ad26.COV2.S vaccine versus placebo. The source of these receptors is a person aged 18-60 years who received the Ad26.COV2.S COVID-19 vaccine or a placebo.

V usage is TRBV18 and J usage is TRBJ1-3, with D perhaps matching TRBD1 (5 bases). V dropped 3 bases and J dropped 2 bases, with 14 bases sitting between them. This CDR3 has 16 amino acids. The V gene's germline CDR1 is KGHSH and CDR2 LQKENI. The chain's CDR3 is CASSPPGPYTGNTIYF. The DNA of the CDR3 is TGTGCCAGCTCACCGCCGGGACCTTATACTGGAAACACCATATATTTT.

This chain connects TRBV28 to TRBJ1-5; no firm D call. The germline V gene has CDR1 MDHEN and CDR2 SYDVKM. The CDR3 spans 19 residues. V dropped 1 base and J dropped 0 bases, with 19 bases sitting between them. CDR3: CASSLFAPADTYSNQPQHF. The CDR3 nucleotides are TGTGCCAGCAGTTTATTCGCCCCGGCAGATACTTATAGCAATCAGCCCCAGCATTTT. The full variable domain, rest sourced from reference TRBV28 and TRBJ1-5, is DVKVTQSSRYLVKRTGEKVFLECVQDMDHENMFWYRQDPGLGLRLIYFSYDVKMKEKGDIPEGYSVSREKKERFSLILESASTNQTSMYLCASSLFAPADTYSNQPQHFGDGTRLSIL.

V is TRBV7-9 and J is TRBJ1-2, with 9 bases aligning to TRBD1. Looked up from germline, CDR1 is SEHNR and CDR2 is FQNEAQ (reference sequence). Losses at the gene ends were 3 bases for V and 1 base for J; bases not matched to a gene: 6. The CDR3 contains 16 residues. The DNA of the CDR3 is TGTGCCAGCAGCTTGGGACAGGGTATTGGTAACTATGGCTACACCTTC. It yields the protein CASSLGQGIGNYGYTF.

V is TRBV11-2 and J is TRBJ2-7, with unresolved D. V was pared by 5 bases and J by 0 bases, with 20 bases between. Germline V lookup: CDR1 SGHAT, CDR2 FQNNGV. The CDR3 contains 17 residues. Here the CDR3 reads CASSPIFSLEHSYEQYF. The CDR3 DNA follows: TGTGCCAGCAGCCCGATTTTTAGCTTGGAACACTCCTACGAGCAGTACTTC.

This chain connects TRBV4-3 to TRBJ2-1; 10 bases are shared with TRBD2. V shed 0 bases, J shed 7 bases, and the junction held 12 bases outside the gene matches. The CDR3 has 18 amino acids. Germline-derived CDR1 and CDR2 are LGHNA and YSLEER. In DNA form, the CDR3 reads TGCGCCAGCAGCCAAGATCAGTTCAGGGCTAGCGGGGGTAATGAGCAGTTCTTC. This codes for CASSQDQFRASGGNEQFF.

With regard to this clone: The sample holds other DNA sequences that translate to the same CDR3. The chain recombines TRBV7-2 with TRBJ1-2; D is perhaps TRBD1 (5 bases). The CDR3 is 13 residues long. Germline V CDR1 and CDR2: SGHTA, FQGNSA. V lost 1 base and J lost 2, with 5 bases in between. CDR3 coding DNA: TGTGCCAGCAGCTTAGGGGGGAACTATGGCTACACCTTC. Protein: CASSLGGNYGYTF.

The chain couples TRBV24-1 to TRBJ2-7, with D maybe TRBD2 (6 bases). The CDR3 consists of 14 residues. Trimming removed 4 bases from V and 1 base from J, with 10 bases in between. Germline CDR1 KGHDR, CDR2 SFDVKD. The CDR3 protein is CATSEGGNSYEQYF. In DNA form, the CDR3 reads TGTGCCACCAGTGAGGGCGGGAATTCCTACGAGCAGTACTTC.

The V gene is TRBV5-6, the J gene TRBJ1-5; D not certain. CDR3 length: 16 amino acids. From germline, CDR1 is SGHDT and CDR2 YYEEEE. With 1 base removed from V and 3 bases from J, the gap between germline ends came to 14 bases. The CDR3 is CASSLYGRISNQPQHF. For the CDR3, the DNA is TGTGCCAGCAGCTTGTATGGGCGGATCTCCAATCAGCCCCAGCATTTT.

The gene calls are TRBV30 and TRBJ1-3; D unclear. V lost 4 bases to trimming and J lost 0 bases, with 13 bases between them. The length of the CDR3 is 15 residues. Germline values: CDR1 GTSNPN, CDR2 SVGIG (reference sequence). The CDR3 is CAWNGQLSSGNTIYF. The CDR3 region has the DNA TGTGCCTGGAACGGGCAGTTGAGCTCTGGAAACACCATATATTTT.

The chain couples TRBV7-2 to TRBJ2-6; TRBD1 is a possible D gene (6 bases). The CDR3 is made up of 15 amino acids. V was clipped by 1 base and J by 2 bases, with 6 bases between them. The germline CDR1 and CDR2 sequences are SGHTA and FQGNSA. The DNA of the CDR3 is TGTGCCAGCAGCTTAGGACAGGCTGGGGCCAACGTCCTGACTTTC. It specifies CASSLGQAGANVLTF.